The source of this TCR beta chain is a study of T cells in Graves' hyperthyroidism and ophthalmopathy. V lost 6 bases, J lost 6 bases, and 8 bases stayed unmatched. Germline V CDR1 and CDR2: KGHSH, LQKENI. The CDR3 is made up of 14 amino acids. This clonotype was observed at least ten times. Amplification of TCR beta CDR3 regions used RNA as the template. HTBI primers were used for first-round RT-PCR of the TCR CDR3. TCRdb analysed the multiplex PCR reads with MiXCR anew, one entry per CDR3 protein. Of about 250,000 distinct CDR3 sequences in the sample, roughly 15% were seen once. The chain employs TRBV18 and TRBJ2-1; TRBD1 agrees at 7 bases. The TCR originated in a woman in her 50s with Graves' hyperthyroidism that later progressed to Graves' ophthalmopathy. The specimen sequenced was blood. The CDR3 DNA reads as TGTGCCAGCTCCCCTAACTCAGGGGGCAATGAGCAGTTCTTC. Translated: CASSPNSGGNEQFF.